This TCR beta chain was identified during a study of follicular helper T cells after annual influenza vaccination (dated by TCRdb to the late 2010s). For the wider study: After each seasonal influenza vaccination, blood was collected on days 0, 7 and 28. To study recall of cTfh clones, some subjects were followed through successive annual vaccinations in the 2013-2014, 2014-2015 and 2015-2016 seasons. One week after vaccination, a second recruited cohort of more than nine subjects (Table S1) displayed a similar ICOS+CD38+ cTfh response. Multi-year samples were obtained from 6 or 7 subjects, with two vaccination seasons covered for a few subjects and three seasons covered for two subjects. The 2013-2014 samples were cryopreserved, while the 2015 samples were processed right after collection. Overall study outcomes, separate from this receptor: Because only roughly 10-23% of the analyzed cells gave productive TCRB sequences, there was no way to sample rare clonotypes. Day 7 ICOS+CD38+ clones were most often found later in ICOS-CD38- cTfh, suggesting that subset may serve as a memory reservoir. With successive annual vaccinations, a recurrent oligoclonal ICOS+CD38+ cTfh response was recalled, and this response contained tetramer and AIM influenza-specific clonotypes. ICOS+CD38+ cTfh clonality correlated with the frequency of that population, and its change correlated with the change in circulating plasmablast frequency.

Concerning this clone itself: The specificity of this receptor is unknown. No quality values exist for individual bases; no much larger clone is one base distant.

The library was prepared using the immunoSEQ multiplex PCR assay. Adaptive Biotechnologies handled the TCRB amplification, library preparation, sequencing and preliminary bioinformatics at Survey level resolution. For TCRB sequencing, genomic DNA from the sorted cTfh populations was amplified by multiplex PCR. Turning to the authors' computational methods: Clonality was calculated in R as 1 minus normalized Shannon entropy, and the Gini index was calculated with the R package ineq. Overlap score was defined as the summed counts of shared sequences divided by the total counts of all sequences in both compared samples. Significance of shared clonotypes was assessed by Fisher's exact test, with a theoretical repertoire of 10^7 TCRB sequences assumed. TCRdb mirrors the immuneACCESS table, restricted to in-frame sequences. Some clones are absent from its copies; in checked studies, under half trace to an unresolved V gene, and the reason for the others is unknown. V, J and clone size were drawn from that table, and D and trimming were deduced from the DNA. The sample table contains approximately 10,000 clones; only one count was recorded for about 85% of them. Around 3.4% of the sample lies in the top ten.

The CDR3 contains 12 residues, cysteine and phenylalanine counted. Only the CDR3 DNA is retained, 36 bases long and in frame from the first base. In the germline V gene, CDR1 corresponds to SGHAT and CDR2 to FQNNGV. V was cut back by 5 bases and J by 6 bases, leaving a gap of 9 bases between them. Taken with the paper, the label for time point translates to: 2015-2016 season, pre-vaccination. TCRB sequencing was used to follow sorted CD4 subsets from the blood of adults before and after they were given the seasonal inactivated influenza vaccine (Fluvarix). To be eligible, subjects had to live in the community and must not have received influenza vaccine in the previous 6 months. Subjects were excluded for influenza vaccine contraindications, substance abuse, HIV/AIDS, active malignancy, immunomodulatory medication, or active illness such as respiratory infection. At each time point, somewhere between about 40 and 110 mL of blood was taken. Circulating Tfh were defined as non-naive CD4+CXCR5+PD-1+ cells, and these cells were sorted into ICOS+CD38+ and ICOS-CD38- fractions. Ficoll-Paque PLUS or SepMate separation was used to isolate PBMC. Cell subsets were sorted from PBMC on a BD FACS Aria before DNA extraction.

The chain links TRBV11-2 with TRBJ2-3; the D gene lacks a confident call. The receptor comes from an adult who received the influenza vaccine. The specimen was CXCR5+ CD38- circulating T follicular helper cells from blood, collected on the day of influenza vaccination. The cell subset or site label for this specimen denotes: circulating Tfh, non-naive CD4+CXCR5+PD-1+ (ICOS+CD38+ or ICOS-CD38-). The CDR3 here reads CASSRNVDTQYF. The nucleotides are TGTGCCAGCAGCCGAAACGTTGATACGCAGTATTTT.